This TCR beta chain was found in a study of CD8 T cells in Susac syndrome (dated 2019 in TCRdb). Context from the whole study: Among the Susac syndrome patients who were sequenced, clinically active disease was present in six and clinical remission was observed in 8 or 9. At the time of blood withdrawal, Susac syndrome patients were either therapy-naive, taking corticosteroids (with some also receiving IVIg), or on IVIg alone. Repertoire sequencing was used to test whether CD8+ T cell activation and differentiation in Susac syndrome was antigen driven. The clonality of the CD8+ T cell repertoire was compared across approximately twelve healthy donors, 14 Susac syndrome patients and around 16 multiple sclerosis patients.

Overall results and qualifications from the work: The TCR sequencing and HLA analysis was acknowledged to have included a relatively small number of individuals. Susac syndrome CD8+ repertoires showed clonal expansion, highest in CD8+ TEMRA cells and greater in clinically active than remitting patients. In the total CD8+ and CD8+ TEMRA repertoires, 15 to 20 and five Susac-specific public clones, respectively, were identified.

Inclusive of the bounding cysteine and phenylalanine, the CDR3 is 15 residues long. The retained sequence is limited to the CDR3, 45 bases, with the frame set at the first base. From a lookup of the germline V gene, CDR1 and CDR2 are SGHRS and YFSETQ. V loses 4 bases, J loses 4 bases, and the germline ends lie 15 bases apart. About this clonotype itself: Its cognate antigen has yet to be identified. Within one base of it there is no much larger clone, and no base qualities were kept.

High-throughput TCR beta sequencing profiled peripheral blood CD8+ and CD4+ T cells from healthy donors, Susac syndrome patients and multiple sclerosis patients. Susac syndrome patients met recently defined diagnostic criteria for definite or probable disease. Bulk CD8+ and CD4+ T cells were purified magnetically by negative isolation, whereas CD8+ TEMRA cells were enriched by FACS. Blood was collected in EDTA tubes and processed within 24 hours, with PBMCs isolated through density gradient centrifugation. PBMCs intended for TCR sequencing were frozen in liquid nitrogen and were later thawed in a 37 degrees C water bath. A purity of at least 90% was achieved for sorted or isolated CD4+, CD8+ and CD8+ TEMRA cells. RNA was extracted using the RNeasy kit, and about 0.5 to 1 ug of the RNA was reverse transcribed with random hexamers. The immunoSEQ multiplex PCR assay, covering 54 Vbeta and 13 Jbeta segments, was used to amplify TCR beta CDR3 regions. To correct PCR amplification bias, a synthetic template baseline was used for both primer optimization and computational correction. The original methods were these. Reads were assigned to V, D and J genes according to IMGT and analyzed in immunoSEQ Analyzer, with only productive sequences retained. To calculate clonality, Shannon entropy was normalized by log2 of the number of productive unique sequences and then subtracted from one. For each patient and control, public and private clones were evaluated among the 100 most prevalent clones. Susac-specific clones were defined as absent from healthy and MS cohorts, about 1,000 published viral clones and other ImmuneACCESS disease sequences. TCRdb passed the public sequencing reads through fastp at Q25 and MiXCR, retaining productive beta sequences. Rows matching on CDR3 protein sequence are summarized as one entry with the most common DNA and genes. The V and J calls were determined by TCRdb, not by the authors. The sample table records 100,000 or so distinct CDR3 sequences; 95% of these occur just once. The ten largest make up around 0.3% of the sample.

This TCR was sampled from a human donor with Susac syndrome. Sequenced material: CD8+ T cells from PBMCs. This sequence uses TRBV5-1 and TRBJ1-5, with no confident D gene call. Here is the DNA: TGCGCCAGCAGCCCGGATGGCCAATCTAATCAGCCCCAGCATTTT. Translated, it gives CASSPDGQSNQPQHF.